This TCR beta chain was found in a study of T cell responses to AZD1222 COVID-19 vaccine. The ends lost 4 bases at V and 5 bases at J; junction bases unmatched: 3. Looked up from germline, CDR1 is SGHDT and CDR2 is YYEEEE. CDR3 length: 14 residues. Here immunoSEQ multiplex PCR was the method, and the copy in TCRdb shows in-frame clones only, minus some. The data contain roughly 160,000 clones, under 95% of them seen just once; the ten biggest clones take up approximately 1.3%. On this clone itself: At the DNA level, this CDR3 is encoded by other sequences in the same sample as well.

The receptor was derived from an adult who received the AZD1222 COVID-19 vaccine. The source material was peripheral blood, sampled 28 days after the second AZD1222 dose. V gene TRBV5-6 combines with J gene TRBJ1-4; 9 positions agree with TRBD1. CDR3 nucleotide sequence: TGTGCCAGCAGCCCGGGACAGGGAAATGAAAAACTGTTTTTT. Translating gives CASSPGQGNEKLFF.